Reported below is one TCR beta chain. Its antigen remains unknown. Use of 60 Vbeta and 13 Jbeta primers characterized the PCR. Method: immunoSEQ multiplex PCR; TCRdb's copy keeps in-frame clones and lacks some. This sample's clone table lists over 30,000 clones. This entry is derived from a study of cytomegalovirus exposure and HLA in healthy donors. Overall study findings and caveats: More than 15,000 TCR beta sequences were associated with HLA alleles at 0.05 false discovery rate in a later analysis. The sole available immune exposure information was CMV serostatus.

The length of the CDR3 is 14 residues. The germline gives CDR1 KGHSH, CDR2 LQKENI. The V segment lost 6 bases and the J segment 5 bases; nucleotides outside the gene matches: 10. The chain employs TRBV18 and TRBJ2-7; 7 bases match TRBD2. Sequencing input: PBMCs. The sequence came from a man aged 35-49 years in good health and CMV-seronegative. CDR3 residues: CASSPGEGFNEQYF. The CDR3 bases are TGTGCCAGCTCCCCGGGGGAGGGGTTCAACGAGCAGTACTTC.